The rows below give T cell receptor beta chains drawn from one sample of a study of identifying expanded T cells in peripheral blood. This table comes from immunoSEQ multiplex PCR, and its TCRdb copy is limited to in-frame clones, with some not included. In the table there are some 72,000 clones, about nine tenths of which are singletons. The sample consisted of blood. The receptor set was obtained from a person aged 18 to 70 in good health. Both conserved end residues are part of each CDR3. The D gene is left open where the match is weak. Clone size is shown for a subset of rows, as once, few, many or a class of expanded clone.

abundance	v_gene	j_gene	d_gene	len	CDR3aa	CDR3nt
NA	TRBV5-6	TRBJ2-2	NA	15	CASSPGTHTTGELFF	TGTGCCAGCAGCCCTGGGACTCACACCACCGGGGAGCTGTTTTTT
once	TRBV10-3	TRBJ2-1	NA	11	CAISENNEQFF	TGTGCCATCAGCGAAAACAATGAGCAGTTCTTC
NA	TRBV29-1	TRBJ1-4	NA	13	CSVGGDANEKLFF	TGCAGCGTTGGGGGGGATGCAAATGAAAAACTGTTTTTT
NA	TRBV29-1	TRBJ1-1	NA	11	CSVEDGGGAFF	TGCAGCGTTGAAGACGGGGGCGGAGCTTTCTTT
NA	TRBV6-1	TRBJ1-1	NA	14	CASSEWRTNTEAFF	TGTGCCAGCAGTGAATGGAGAACTAACACTGAAGCTTTCTTT
NA	TRBV2	TRBJ2-7	TRBD1	12	CASRDRGYEQYF	TGTGCCAGCCGGGACAGGGGCTACGAGCAGTACTTC
few	TRBV6-5	TRBJ2-5	NA	13	CASSYSDGETQYF	TGTGCCAGCAGTTACTCGGATGGGGAGACCCAGTACTTC
NA	TRBV29-1	TRBJ2-3	NA	14	CSTNGVLGTDTQYF	TGCAGCACCAATGGGGTCTTGGGCACAGATACGCAGTATTTT
NA	TRBV7-2	TRBJ2-1	NA	11	CASSQADEQFF	TGTGCCAGCAGCCAGGCGGATGAGCAGTTCTTC
NA	TRBV28	TRBJ2-3	NA	16	CASGPRGRSSTDTQYF	TGTGCCAGCGGCCCTAGGGGACGGTCCAGCACAGATACGCAGTATTTT
NA	TRBV11-2	TRBJ2-7	TRBD2	14	CASSLSGSRYEQYF	TGTGCCAGCAGCTTGAGCGGGAGCCGGTACGAGCAGTACTTC
NA	TRBV19	TRBJ1-5	NA	16	CASSVVHGRSNQPQHF	TGTGCCAGTAGCGTCGTACATGGACGGAGCAATCAGCCCCAGCATTTT
NA	TRBV25-1	TRBJ2-2	TRBD2	15	CASNLAGVNTGELFF	TGTGCCAGCAATCTAGCGGGGGTAAACACCGGGGAGCTGTTTTTT
NA	TRBV7-6	TRBJ1-6	TRBD1	17	CASSPDRGLGANSPLHF	TGTGCCAGCAGCCCAGACAGGGGATTAGGGGCCAATTCACCCCTCCACTTT
once	TRBV11-3	TRBJ1-1	NA	13	CASSLEGVAEAFF	TGTGCCAGCAGCTTAGAGGGGGTGGCTGAAGCTTTCTTT
NA	TRBV15	TRBJ2-1	NA	15	CATSSADTDYNEQFF	TGTGCCACCAGCAGTGCAGACACGGACTACAATGAGCAGTTCTTC
NA	TRBV29-1	TRBJ1-1	NA	13	CSVERARGTEAFF	TGCAGCGTTGAACGGGCCCGGGGGACTGAAGCTTTCTTT
NA	TRBV7-2	TRBJ1-5	TRBD1	14	CASSLRDRNQPQHF	TGTGCCAGCAGCTTAAGGGACAGGAATCAGCCCCAGCATTTT
NA	TRBV4-3	TRBJ1-5	NA	13	CASSPEEGGPQHF	TGCGCCAGCAGCCCCGAAGAGGGTGGGCCCCAGCATTTT
NA	TRBV18	TRBJ2-7	TRBD1	14	CASSQGQVVREQYF	TGTGCCAGCTCACAGGGACAGGTAGTAAGGGAGCAGTACTTC
NA	TRBV2	TRBJ2-1	NA	13	CASSVTLDSEQFF	TGTGCCAGCAGTGTTACACTTGACAGTGAGCAGTTCTTC
NA	TRBV10-3	TRBJ2-2	NA	13	CAIPGMGTGELFF	TGTGCCATTCCGGGGATGGGAACCGGGGAGCTGTTTTTT
NA	TRBV5-4	TRBJ1-3	NA	14	CASSWGLSGNTIYF	TGTGCCAGCAGCTGGGGACTCTCTGGAAACACCATATATTTT
NA	TRBV9	TRBJ2-3	TRBD1	16	CASSVASGGTTDTQYF	TGTGCCAGCAGCGTAGCTTCAGGGGGCACCACAGATACGCAGTATTTT